The next 30 T cell receptor beta chains were all read from a single sample in a study of OX40 agonist ivuxolimab in advanced cancers. Data came from immunoSEQ multiplex PCR; TCRdb stores just in-frame clones and leaves some out. The data show about 58,000 clones, approximately 86% seen once. Specimen: CD4+ or CD8+ T cells sorted from blood, collected in a trial of the OX40 agonist ivuxolimab. These receptors were taken from an adult with an advanced solid tumor such as melanoma, head and neck, liver or kidney cancer.

The V and J genes are TRBV6-1 and TRBJ1-5, with TRBD1 matching 11 bases. With 6 bases clipped from V and 9 bases from J, the junction kept 4 bases outside the gene matches. The CDR3 has 13 amino acids. The V gene's germline CDR1 is MNHNS and CDR2 SASEGT. CDR3 sequence: CASSGTGGSPQHF. CDR3 DNA: TGTGCCAGCAGCGGGACAGGGGGTTCGCCCCAGCATTTT.

V and J are TRBV10-3 and TRBJ2-1; 9 nucleotides align to TRBD2. The CDR3 runs to 16 residues. V lost 7 bases and J lost 3; bases outside the gene matches: 10. Germline CDR1 reads ENHRY; CDR2 reads SYGVKD. The CDR3 nucleotides read TGTGCCATCAAGGGCGGGAGGGGGGAGGTCTACAATGAGCAGTTCTTC. This translates into CAIKGGRGEVYNEQFF.

The CDR3 nucleotides read TGTGCCAGCAGCACTAGGACTGAGAACACCGGGGAGCTGTTTTTT. Amino acid sequence: CASSTRTENTGELFF. The J gene is TRBJ2-2, the V gene TRBV7-2, with D maybe TRBD2 (5 bases). V gave up 5 bases and J gave up 1 base, with 11 bases separating them. This CDR3 contains 15 residues. Germline CDR1 is SGHTA and CDR2 is FQGNSA.

V is TRBV5-1 and J is TRBJ2-7, with D possibly TRBD1 on 6 matching bases. This CDR3 contains 15 residues. CDR1 and CDR2 from the germline V gene are SGHRS and YFSETQ. The V end was cut by 4 bases, the J end by 0 bases, with 14 bases between. The CDR3 loop reads CASSGRTGNSYEQYF. The CDR3 region has the DNA TGCGCCAGCAGCGGACGAACAGGGAACTCCTACGAGCAGTACTTC. Supplemented by reference TRBV5-1 and TRBJ2-7, the full variable domain reads KAGVTQTPRYLIKTRGQQVTLSCSPISGHRSVSWYQQTPGQGLQFLFEYFSETQRNKGNFPGRFSGRQFSNSRSEMNVSTLELGDSALYLCASSGRTGNSYEQYFGPGTRLTVT.

V and J are TRBV6-5 and TRBJ1-2, with TRBD1 as a possible D gene (5 bases). Germline-derived CDR1 and CDR2 are MNHEY and SVGAGI. CDR3 length: 13 residues. Trimming stripped 4 bases from V and 2 bases from J, with 8 bases between. CDR3 sequence reads: CASSFRGNYGYTF. The DNA for the CDR3 is TGTGCCAGCAGTTTCCGGGGCAACTATGGCTACACCTTC.

The gene calls are TRBV7-8 and TRBJ2-7; D is unclear. The CDR3 covers 12 residues. The ends were cut back, 0 bases at V and 6 bases at J, with 6 bases in the middle. Germline V lookup: CDR1 SGHVS, CDR2 FQNEAQ. The CDR3: CASSLAGAEQYF. The DNA for the CDR3 is TGTGCCAGCAGCTTAGCAGGTGCCGAGCAGTACTTC.

As for this clone: In the same sample, other DNA sequences code for this CDR3. V usage is TRBV9 and J usage is TRBJ2-3; 9 bases agree with TRBD2. The V segment lost 6 bases and the J segment 7 bases; nucleotides outside the gene matches: 21. CDR3 length: 18 amino acids. The germline gives CDR1 SGDLS, CDR2 YYNGEE. The CDR3: CASTEGLWRAGGGNTQYF. In nucleotides, the CDR3 is TGTGCCAGCACGGAGGGCCTCTGGAGAGCGGGAGGTGGAAATACGCAGTATTTT.

V gene TRBV4-3 combines with J gene TRBJ1-4, with a possible D match to TRBD1 (5 bases). The CDR3 length is 16 residues. Germline CDR1 LGHNA, CDR2 YSLEER. Trimming removed 0 bases from V and 5 bases from J, with 13 bases in between. CDR3 protein: CASSQDLGTVNEKLFF. The CDR3 nucleotides read TGCGCCAGCAGCCAAGATTTGGGGACGGTGAATGAAAAACTGTTTTTT.

The chain employs TRBV28 and TRBJ2-4; D is unresolved. Germline lookup yields CDR1 MDHEN and CDR2 SYDVKM. The CDR3 sequence is 14 residues long. Trimming removed 4 bases from V and 2 bases from J, with 9 bases in between. CDR3 residues: CASSSRASKNIQYF. The CDR3 coding sequence is TGTGCCAGCAGTTCCCGGGCCTCCAAAAACATTCAGTACTTC.

The chain carries TRBV14 and TRBJ2-7, with 13 bases lining up with TRBD2. CDR1 is SGHDN and CDR2 is FVKESK in the germline V gene. V trimming: 5 bases; J trimming: 6 bases; junction bases outside the gene matches: 4. There are 14 residues in the CDR3. The CDR3 DNA sequence: TGTGCCAGCAGCGGGGGACTAGCGGGAAGCGAGCAGTACTTC. Amino acids: CASSGGLAGSEQYF.

The V and J genes are TRBV18 and TRBJ1-1, with a tentative D call TRBD1 (5 bases). CDR3 length: 15 residues. Between the trimmed V and J ends, which lost 0 bases and 0 bases, there was a span of 8 bases. Germline V CDR1 and CDR2: KGHSH, LQKENI. The CDR3 here is CASSPPGGLNTEAFF. The CDR3 coding sequence is TGTGCCAGCTCACCACCGGGGGGGTTGAACACTGAAGCTTTCTTT.

The chain has TRBV6-5 and TRBJ2-7; D remains unclear. V gave up 5 bases and J gave up 5 bases, with 7 bases separating them. The CDR3 has 11 residues. Germline assignment: CDR1 MNHEY and CDR2 SVGAGI. CDR3 sequence: CASSTQDEQYF. In DNA, the CDR3 is TGTGCCAGCAGTACACAAGACGAGCAGTACTTC.

The chain recombines TRBV18 with TRBJ1-2, with TRBD1 matching 7 bases. J gave up 3 bases and V 3 bases, and 1 base lay outside the gene matches. Germline V CDR1 and CDR2: KGHSH, LQKENI. The CDR3 is 13 residues long. For the CDR3, the DNA is TGTGCCAGCTCACCCGGGACAGACTATGGCTACACCTTC. Amino acid sequence: CASSPGTDYGYTF.

The chain combines TRBV7-9 with TRBJ2-2, with 8 nucleotides matching TRBD2. The CDR3 has 17 amino acids. In germline, CDR1 is SEHNR, CDR2 FQNEAQ (reference sequence). V lost 6 bases and J lost 0; bases outside the gene matches: 9. The CDR3: CASSWVLAVTNTGELFF. CDR3 nucleotides: TGTGCCAGCAGTTGGGTACTAGCGGTAACGAACACCGGGGAGCTGTTTTTT. Full variable domain (rest looked up from reference TRBV7-9 and TRBJ2-2): DTGVSQNPRHKITKRGQNVTFRCDPISEHNRLYWYRQTLGQGPEFLTYFQNEAQLEKSRLLSDRFSAERPKGSFSTLEIQRTEQGDSAMYLCASSWVLAVTNTGELFFGEGSRLTVL.

The chain is built from TRBV7-3 and TRBJ2-3; D is possibly TRBD2 (6 bases). V was clipped by 4 bases and J by 6 bases, with 14 bases between them. This CDR3 spans 14 amino acids. The germline CDR1 and CDR2 sequences are SGHTA and FQGTGA. CDR3 in DNA: TGTGCCAGCAGCTCGAAAGGGACTCGCGATACGCAGTATTTT. It codes for CASSSKGTRDTQYF.

The table lists this clone with a count of one. The rearrangement uses TRBV5-6 and TRBJ2-7; TRBD1 agrees at 8 bases. This CDR3 comprises 14 residues. The J segment lost 6 bases and the V segment lost 1 base, leaving 6 bases of the junction unmatched. The germline CDR1 and CDR2 sequences are SGHDT and YYEEEE. The CDR3 loop reads CASSLRTGYSEQYF. CDR3 coding DNA: TGTGCCAGCAGCTTGAGGACAGGGTATAGCGAGCAGTACTTC.

This clone was seen only once. The CDR3 is CASSPPRAGELFF. The CDR3 nucleotides are TGTGCCAGCTCACCACCGAGAGCCGGGGAGCTGTTTTTT. The chain uses TRBV18 and TRBJ2-2; no clear D. Germline loops: CDR1 KGHSH, CDR2 LQKENI. There are 13 residues in the CDR3. V was cut by 0 bases and J by 6 bases, with 5 bases left in between.

The chain combines TRBV19 with TRBJ1-1, with D possibly matching TRBD1 (6 bases). The CDR3 sequence is 15 residues long. CDR1 and CDR2 from the germline V gene are LNHDA and SQIVND (reference sequence). Trimming removed 2 bases from V and 11 bases from J, with 21 bases in between. The CDR3 protein is CASSIRFGGRGWAFF. The CDR3, as DNA: TGTGCCAGTAGTATACGCTTCGGGGGGCGCGGCTGGGCTTTCTTT. The full variable domain, in which reference TRBV19 and TRBJ1-1 provide the parts outside the CDR3, is DGGITQSPKYLFRKEGQNVTLSCEQNLNHDAMYWYRQDPGQGLRLIYYSQIVNDFQKGDIAEGYSVSREKKESFPLTVTSAQKNPTAFYLCASSIRFGGRGWAFFGQGTRLTVV.

J is TRBJ2-5 and V is TRBV7-2; D gene unclear. The V gene's germline CDR1 is SGHTA and CDR2 FQGNSA. This CDR3 comprises 14 residues. The V end lost 4 bases, the J end lost 2 bases, and 11 bases lay between the germline ends. The CDR3 nucleotides read TGTGCCAGCAGCTCCCTGGTCGGGCAAGAGACCCAGTACTTC. Residues: CASSSLVGQETQYF.

The chain combines TRBV4-1 with TRBJ2-3; 9 bases are shared with TRBD2. The germline V gene encodes CDR1 MGHRA and CDR2 YSYEKL. The CDR3 is 13 residues long. V was pared by 4 bases and J by 6 bases, with 2 bases of the junction left unmatched. In DNA, the CDR3 is TGCGCCAGCAGCCTCGGGACTAGCGATACGCAGTATTTT. The encoded protein is CASSLGTSDTQYF.

This chain links TRBV2 with TRBJ1-3; D unclear. The V end was cut by 4 bases, the J end by 0 bases, with 10 bases between. CDR3 length: 15 residues. Germline CDR1 and CDR2: SNHLY and FYNNEI. The CDR3 region has the DNA TGTGCCAGCAGTGCGCGCACCTTCTCTGGAAACACCATATATTTT. It codes for CASSARTFSGNTIYF.

The J gene is TRBJ2-5, the V gene TRBV5-1; 15 bases match TRBD2. This CDR3 has 17 residues. The germline CDR1 and CDR2 sequences are SGHRS and YFSETQ. V lost 0 bases and J lost 5; bases outside the gene matches: 5. The CDR3 region has the DNA TGCGCCAGCAGCTTGGTGGGACTAGCGGGAGGCTATGAGACCCAGTACTTC. This gives the protein CASSLVGLAGGYETQYF. Looking up the rest from reference TRBV5-1 and TRBJ2-5 gives the full variable domain: KAGVTQTPRYLIKTRGQQVTLSCSPISGHRSVSWYQQTPGQGLQFLFEYFSETQRNKGNFPGRFSGRQFSNSRSEMNVSTLELGDSALYLCASSLVGLAGGYETQYFGPGTRLLVL.

This clone was seen a handful of times. V gene TRBV19 combines with J gene TRBJ2-7; 7 bases map to TRBD2. CDR1 LNHDA and CDR2 SQIVND come from the germline V gene (reference sequence). This CDR3 has 15 amino acids. V trimming: 5 bases; J trimming: 5 bases; junction bases outside the gene matches: 12. The CDR3 reads CASSPGLGRGDEQYF. In nucleotides, the CDR3 is TGTGCCAGTAGTCCCGGACTAGGGCGCGGGGACGAGCAGTACTTC.

CDR3 amino acids: CASSLTGTVSEQYF. CDR3 sequence (DNA): TGTGCCAGCAGCTTAACCGGGACAGTAAGCGAGCAGTACTTC. The rearrangement uses TRBV7-2 and TRBJ2-7; 7 bases match TRBD1. Germline V gene sequence: CDR1 SGHTA, CDR2 FQGNSA. The V and J ends lost 2 bases and 6 bases, in that order; junction bases with no gene match: 7. This CDR3 region has 14 residues.

V and J are TRBV7-9 and TRBJ2-1; D gene uncertain. The CDR3 is 15 amino acids. With 5 bases removed from V and 6 bases from J, the gap between germline ends came to 17 bases. Per the germline V gene, CDR1 is SEHNR and CDR2 is FQNEAQ (reference sequence). The CDR3 DNA reads TGTGCCAGCAGCCGGTCGCGTGGGCGGTTCAATGAGCAGTTCTTC. Translating gives CASSRSRGRFNEQFF. Together with reference TRBV7-9 and TRBJ2-1, the CDR3 gives the full variable domain: DTGVSQNPRHKITKRGQNVTFRCDPISEHNRLYWYRQTLGQGPEFLTYFQNEAQLEKSRLLSDRFSAERPKGSFSTLEIQRTEQGDSAMYLCASSRSRGRFNEQFFGPGTRLTVL.

V gene TRBV10-3 combines with J gene TRBJ2-7; 7 nucleotides match TRBD2. Losses at the gene ends were 6 bases for V and 0 bases for J; bases not matched to a gene: 5. This CDR3 contains 14 residues. Germline values: CDR1 ENHRY, CDR2 SYGVKD. The CDR3, as DNA: TGTGCCATCAGGGGAGGGGCGAACTCCTACGAGCAGTACTTC. Translation: CAIRGGANSYEQYF.

V gene TRBV25-1 combines with J gene TRBJ2-3, with unresolved D. Germline V CDR1 and CDR2: MGHDK, SYGVNS. The CDR3 is 14 amino acids. Trimming shortened V by 3 bases and J by 2 bases, and 9 bases separated the two germline ends. The CDR3, as DNA: TGTGCCAGCAGTGATACTATTGCCACAGATACGCAGTATTTT. This gives the protein CASSDTIATDTQYF.

As to this clone: This same CDR3 is encoded by further DNA sequences in the sample. The V and J genes are TRBV11-3 and TRBJ2-3; 8 bases align to TRBD2. The CDR3 spans 14 residues. J gave up 0 bases and V 8 bases, and 4 bases lay outside the gene matches. The germline V gene has CDR1 SGHNT and CDR2 YENEEA. The CDR3 coding sequence is TGTGCCAGCGCGGGGGGACCAAGCACAGATACGCAGTATTTT. Its translation: CASAGGPSTDTQYF. Full variable domain (outside the CDR3, taken from reference TRBV11-3 and TRBJ2-3): EAGVVQSPRYKIIEKKQPVAFWCNPISGHNTLYWYLQNLGQGPELLIRYENEEAVDDSQLPKDRFSAERLKGVDSTLKIQPAELGDSAVYLCASAGGPSTDTQYFGPGTRLTVL.

This rearrangement joins TRBV6-5 to TRBJ2-5, with unresolved D. Trimming took 2 bases from V and 3 from J, leaving 4 bases between them. The CDR3 spans 12 residues. Germline CDR1 reads MNHEY; CDR2 reads SVGAGI. For the CDR3, the DNA is TGTGCCAGCAGTTACGGAGAAGAGACCCAGTACTTC. It specifies CASSYGEETQYF.

In DNA form, the CDR3 reads TGTGCCAGCAGCTTAGCCGATCTGCCCCAGTACTTC. This translates into CASSLADLPQYF. The chain combines TRBV7-9 with TRBJ2-5; D call uncertain. Trimming removed 0 bases from V and 9 bases from J, with 8 bases in between. CDR3 length: 12 residues. From germline, CDR1 is SEHNR and CDR2 FQNEAQ (reference sequence).